Presented here are 32 T cell receptor beta chains from one specimen sequenced in a study of PD-1 blockade in classical Hodgkin lymphoma. TCRdb keeps only in-frame clones here, not all; method: immunoSEQ multiplex PCR. The sample yields about 6,500 clones, 70% to 85% seen once. Brentuximab vedotin exposure varied, and every patient relapsed after autologous stem cell transplantation. Sequencing was performed on peripheral blood mononuclear cells (PBMCs), taken at baseline. The source of these receptors is a human donor with classical Hodgkin lymphoma.

On this clone itself: One junction end does not reproduce the germline sequence, and a read error may be involved. V usage is TRBV7-3 and J usage is TRBJ2-2; TRBD1 matches at 8 bases. This CDR3 region has 15 residues. In germline, CDR1 is SGHTA, CDR2 FQGTGA. CDR3 amino acids: CASSITGQGTGELFF. The CDR3 nucleotides are TGTGCCAGCAGCATAACAGGACAGGGAACCGGGGAGCTGTTTTTT.

V usage is TRBV9 and J usage is TRBJ1-2; D call uncertain. Germline CDR1 and CDR2: SGDLS and YYNGEE. V lost 3 bases, J lost 6 bases, and 9 bases lay in between. There are 12 residues in the CDR3. CDR3 coding DNA: TGTGCCAGCAGCGCCACTTTAAATGGCTACACCTTC. Translation: CASSATLNGYTF.

CDR3 bases: TGTGCCAGCAGCTTCCGACTAGCGGATGAGCAGTTCTTC. Translating gives CASSFRLADEQFF. This chain links TRBV7-2 with TRBJ2-1; 9 positions agree with TRBD2. This CDR3 is built from 13 residues. Germline V gene sequence: CDR1 SGHTA, CDR2 FQGNSA. V shed 3 bases and J 8 bases; nucleotides not matched to a gene: 2. Supplemented by reference TRBV7-2 and TRBJ2-1, the full variable domain reads GAGVSQSPSNKVTEKGKDVELRCDPISGHTALYWYRQSLGQGLEFLIYFQGNSAPDKSGLPSDRFSAERTGGSVSTLTIQRTQQEDSAVYLCASSFRLADEQFFGPGTRLTVL.

The DNA for the CDR3 is TGTGCCAGCAGCGTAGAGTCCAATTTTAATTCACCCCTCCACTTT. This encodes CASSVESNFNSPLHF. The V and J genes are TRBV9 and TRBJ1-6, with D unresolved. This CDR3 has 15 residues. Germline V lookup: CDR1 SGDLS, CDR2 YYNGEE. V was clipped by 0 bases and J by 6 bases, with 10 bases between them.

This clone showed up just once. This chain connects TRBV5-4 to TRBJ2-7; D unresolved. The germline CDR1 and CDR2 sequences are SGHNT and YYREEE (reference sequence). The CDR3 sequence is 14 residues long. The V end was cut by 1 base, the J end by 5 bases, with 13 bases between. The CDR3 bases are TGTGCCAGCAGCTTGTTATGGTCGATGGACGAGCAGTACTTC. As protein: CASSLLWSMDEQYF.

The chain recombines TRBV27 with TRBJ2-1; 8 positions agree with TRBD1. This CDR3 spans 12 amino acids. Germline V gene lookup returns CDR1 MNHEY and CDR2 SMNVEV (reference sequence). The V segment lost 6 bases and the J segment 8 bases; nucleotides outside the gene matches: 3. This chain's CDR3 is CASRQDRDEQFF. The CDR3, as DNA: TGTGCCAGCAGGCAGGACAGGGATGAGCAGTTCTTC.

This clone was detected only once. Other DNA sequences from this sample encode an identical CDR3 as well. The V call is TRBV30, the J call TRBJ1-6; D is perhaps TRBD1 (5 bases). From germline, CDR1 is GTSNPN and CDR2 SVGIG (reference sequence). V lost 6 bases and J 4 bases, leaving 10 bases between the germline ends. The CDR3 is 13 residues long. This chain's CDR3 is CACRGEYNSPLHF. In nucleotides, the CDR3 is TGTGCCTGCCGAGGGGAGTATAATTCACCCCTCCACTTT.

The chain has TRBV15 and TRBJ1-2; TRBD1 aligns across 9 bases. J was trimmed by 8 bases and V by 3 bases; bases with no gene match: 4. CDR3 length: 13 amino acids. Germline-derived CDR1 and CDR2 are LNHNV and YYDKDF (reference sequence). As DNA, the CDR3 is TGTGCCACCAGCAGTTGGACAGGGGACGGCTACACCTTC. Its protein product is CATSSWTGDGYTF. The variable domain in full, completed from reference TRBV15 and TRBJ1-2, reads DAMVIQNPRYQVTQFGKPVTLSCSQTLNHNVMYWYQQKSSQAPKLLFHYYDKDFNNEADTPDNFQSRRPNTSFCFLDIRSPGLGDTAMYLCATSSWTGDGYTFGSGTRLTVV.

By sample share, this clone is large. This rearrangement joins TRBV6-4 to TRBJ1-1; TRBD1 matches 12 bases. This CDR3 region has 15 residues. The germline V gene encodes CDR1 MRHNA and CDR2 SNTAGT. The V gene end was trimmed by 6 bases and the J gene end by 3 bases; junction bases not matched to a gene: 5. The CDR3 bases are TGTGCCAGCAGCCCTGGGACAGGGGGCCACACTGAAGCTTTCTTT. Amino acids: CASSPGTGGHTEAFF.

The chain combines TRBV14 with TRBJ2-6; D ambiguous. The CDR3 consists of 17 residues. Trimming stripped 1 base from V and 0 bases from J, with 10 bases between. From germline, CDR1 is SGHDN and CDR2 FVKESK. The CDR3 is CASSQALGRSGANVLTF. CDR3 nucleotides: TGTGCCAGCAGCCAAGCTCTGGGCCGCTCTGGGGCCAACGTCCTGACTTTC.

This rearrangement joins TRBV27 to TRBJ2-7, with a possible D match to TRBD1 (6 bases). CDR3 length equals 14 residues. Germline values: CDR1 MNHEY, CDR2 SMNVEV (reference sequence). The ends were cut back, 5 bases at V and 2 bases at J, with 13 bases in the middle. Here the CDR3 DNA reads TGTGCCAGCAGTCTAGGGGGAACCCCCTACGAGCAGTACTTC. This encodes CASSLGGTPYEQYF.

The CDR3 reads CASSLGAGNNRLNEQFF. The CDR3, as DNA: TGCGCCAGCAGCTTGGGAGCAGGCAACAACCGCCTCAATGAGCAGTTCTTC. The genes are TRBV5-1 and TRBJ2-1; no definite D call. V gave up 0 bases and J gave up 6 bases, with 19 bases separating them. The germline gives CDR1 SGHRS, CDR2 YFSETQ. The CDR3 is 17 amino acids.

The chain is built from TRBV5-6 and TRBJ1-2; 11 positions match TRBD1. Germline lookup yields CDR1 SGHDT and CDR2 YYEEEE. V shed 0 bases and J 5 bases; nucleotides not matched to a gene: 3. This CDR3 region has 15 residues. The CDR3 region has the DNA TGTGCCAGCAGCTTGGGGGGACAGGGGGTATATGGCTACACCTTC. Translating it yields CASSLGGQGVYGYTF.

The CDR3 reads CASSFPQGARGANVLTF. CDR3 in DNA: TGTGCCAGCAGTTTTCCTCAGGGGGCGAGAGGGGCCAACGTCCTGACTTTC. The rearrangement joins TRBV28 to TRBJ2-6, with 8 bases that match TRBD1. This CDR3 is built from 17 residues. CDR1 MDHEN and CDR2 SYDVKM come from the germline V gene. Germline trimming cut 3 bases from V and 4 bases from J; bases unmatched to any gene: 8.

This clone was observed a single time. The CDR3 DNA is TGTGCCAGCAGTTACTCGCGGTCCCACTACGAGCAGTACTTC. Translating it yields CASSYSRSHYEQYF. The chain is built from TRBV6-9 and TRBJ2-7; D ambiguous. The germline V gene has CDR1 MNHGY and CDR2 SVAAGI. The ends were cut back, 3 bases at V and 3 bases at J, with 12 bases in the middle. This CDR3 has 14 residues.

This chain joins TRBV5-5 and TRBJ1-2; D perhaps matches TRBD1 (5 bases). Germline V gene lookup returns CDR1 SGHKS and CDR2 YYEKEE (reference sequence). CDR3 length equals 13 residues. V lost 4 bases, J lost 4 bases, and 11 bases lay in between. CDR3 coding DNA: TGTGCCAGCAGCCCGGGGCCTCTCTATGGCTACACCTTC. Translating gives CASSPGPLYGYTF.

The V gene is TRBV18, the J gene TRBJ1-5, with D possibly being TRBD1 (6 bases). V was pared by 3 bases and J by 5 bases, with 11 bases between. The germline CDR1 and CDR2 sequences are KGHSH and LQKENI. The CDR3 has 14 residues. The CDR3 region is CASSPTGGDQPQHF. The CDR3 DNA follows: TGTGCCAGCTCACCGACAGGCGGAGATCAGCCCCAGCATTTT.

This clone came up a few times. The chain uses TRBV4-1 and TRBJ1-5; weak D call: TRBD1 (5 bases). V was trimmed by 0 bases and J by 4 bases, leaving 7 bases between them. CDR1 and CDR2 from the germline V gene are MGHRA and YSYEKL. This CDR3 is 14 amino acids long. The CDR3 nucleotides read TGCGCCAGCAGCCAAGAAGGGACGAATCAGCCCCAGCATTTT. Its translation: CASSQEGTNQPQHF.

Here the CDR3 DNA reads TGTGCCACCCGGAGGGGAATGCTAGGGGAGCAGTACTTC. It is translated as CATRRGMLGEQYF. This chain connects TRBV28 to TRBJ2-7; D might be TRBD2 (6 bases). This CDR3 has 13 amino acids. V lost 10 bases and J lost 7, with 20 bases in between. CDR1 and CDR2 from the germline V gene are MDHEN and SYDVKM. Full variable domain (remainder filled in from reference TRBV28 and TRBJ2-7): DVKVTQSSRYLVKRTGEKVFLECVQDMDHENMFWYRQDPGLGLRLIYFSYDVKMKEKGDIPEGYSVSREKKERFSLILESASTNQTSMYLCATRRGMLGEQYFGPGTRLTVT.

The chain is built from TRBV4-1 and TRBJ2-4; a weak D match, TRBD2 (6 bases). CDR3 length: 15 amino acids. The germline gives CDR1 MGHRA, CDR2 YSYEKL. The V end was cut by 5 bases, the J end by 0 bases, with 11 bases between. CDR3 nucleotide sequence: TGCGCCAGCAGCGGAGGACTACTAGCCAAAAACATTCAGTACTTC. Protein sequence: CASSGGLLAKNIQYF.

This chain joins TRBV11-1 and TRBJ1-1; D not certain. V was clipped by 3 bases and J by 1 base, with 3 bases between them. The length of the CDR3 is 12 residues. CDR1 and CDR2 (germline): SGHAT, FQDESV (reference sequence). The CDR3 nucleotides read TGTGCCAGCAGCTTTGCGAACACTGAAGCTTTCTTT. Translating gives CASSFANTEAFF.

This chain joins TRBV27 and TRBJ2-1; possibly TRBD1 for D (5 bases). The V and J ends lost 6 bases and 7 bases respectively, with 13 bases between them. CDR3 length: 13 amino acids. Germline assignment: CDR1 MNHEY and CDR2 SMNVEV (reference sequence). The DNA for the CDR3 is TGTGCCAGCAGGATTACAGGTACAAATGAGCAGTTCTTC. This sequence encodes CASRITGTNEQFF.

The chain combines TRBV2 with TRBJ2-2; perhaps TRBD2 as D (6 bases). From germline, CDR1 is SNHLY and CDR2 FYNNEI. The V end was cut by 7 bases, the J end by 4 bases, with 16 bases between. CDR3 length: 15 amino acids. CDR3 residues: CASKPRDLGTGELFF. The CDR3 nucleotides read TGTGCCAGCAAACCCCGGGACTTGGGCACCGGGGAGCTGTTTTTT. The full variable domain, its missing parts supplied by reference TRBV2 and TRBJ2-2, is EPEVTQTPSHQVTQMGQEVILRCVPISNHLYFYWYRQILGQKVEFLVSFYNNEISEKSEIFDDQFSVERPDGSNFTLKIRSTKLEDSAMYFCASKPRDLGTGELFFGEGSRLTVL.

As concerns this clone: The junction departs from germline at one end; a sequencing error may be responsible. The chain is built from TRBV7-7 and TRBJ2-5; either TRBD1 or TRBD2 may supply D (5 bases each). The CDR3 runs to 14 residues. From germline, CDR1 is SSHAT and CDR2 FNYEAQ (reference sequence). CDR3 residues: CASSLRDEEETQYF. In nucleotides, the CDR3 is TGTGCTAGCAGCCTCCGGGACGAAGAAGAGACCCAGTACTTC.

On this clone: The junction shows a germline mismatch at one end, possibly a read error. This chain connects TRBV14 to TRBJ2-1; D call uncertain. The CDR3 spans 13 residues. Germline lookup yields CDR1 SGHDN and CDR2 FVKESK. The CDR3 DNA reads TGTGCCAGCAGCCAAGGGGTTATGACTGTGGCGGTCTTC. Protein product: CASSQGVMTVAVF.

This clone turned up a few times. At one boundary the junction diverges from the germline segment, which might be a read error. This chain uses TRBV19 with TRBJ2-5; D is perhaps TRBD1 (6 bases). This CDR3 comprises 12 residues. CDR1 LNHDA and CDR2 SQIVND come from the germline V gene (reference sequence). The DNA of the CDR3 is TGTGCCAGTAGTATCGCACCGGGACACAGAAACTTC. Protein: CASSIAPGHRNF.

By frequency in the sample, this clone is medium-sized. This chain connects TRBV5-4 to TRBJ2-1; D may be TRBD2 (6 bases). This CDR3 spans 14 amino acids. Between the trimmed V and J ends, which lost 3 bases and 5 bases, there was a span of 12 bases. Germline V gene sequence: CDR1 SGHNT, CDR2 YYREEE (reference sequence). In nucleotides, the CDR3 is TGTGCCAGCAGCTCCGGCGGGATCCACAATGAGCAGTTCTTC. Translated, it gives CASSSGGIHNEQFF.

The chain couples TRBV9 to TRBJ2-2; TRBD2 matches 7 bases. V was clipped by 1 base and J by 8 bases; unmatched bases: 11. Germline CDR1 is SGDLS and CDR2 is YYNGEE. This CDR3 has 16 amino acids. The CDR3 DNA follows: TGTGCCAGCAGCGTATCCCCTGCGGGAGTAGGAGGGGAGCTGTTTTTT. Translated, it gives CASSVSPAGVGGELFF. Looking up the rest from reference TRBV9 and TRBJ2-2 gives the full variable domain: DSGVTQTPKHLITATGQRVTLRCSPRSGDLSVYWYQQSLDQGLQFLIQYYNGEERAKGNILERFSAQQFPDLHSELNLSSLELGDSALYFCASSVSPAGVGGELFFGEGSRLTVL.

The chain recombines TRBV27 with TRBJ1-5; D unclear. The CDR3 is 16 amino acids. Germline V CDR1 and CDR2: MNHEY, SMNVEV (reference sequence). Trimming pared 2 bases from V and 0 bases from J, leaving 11 bases between. CDR3 amino acids: CASSLMAGYSNQPQHF. The CDR3 bases are TGTGCCAGCAGTTTAATGGCGGGATATAGCAATCAGCCCCAGCATTTT.

The chain recombines TRBV5-1 with TRBJ1-2; D may be TRBD1 (6 bases). Germline CDR1 is SGHRS and CDR2 is YFSETQ. The CDR3 has 15 amino acids. Trimming removed 3 bases from V and 7 bases from J, with 19 bases in between. Written as DNA, the CDR3 is TGCGCCAGCAGCTCTGATCCCGGGACGGGGGCTGGCTACACCTTC. It encodes CASSSDPGTGAGYTF.

The chain links TRBV14 to TRBJ1-4; TRBD1 matches at 9 bases. Germline loops: CDR1 SGHDN, CDR2 FVKESK. The CDR3 loop spans 15 amino acids. The V segment lost 4 bases and the J segment 4 bases; nucleotides outside the gene matches: 4. CDR3 nucleotides: TGTGCCAGCAGCCGCACAGGGGGCAATAATGAAAAACTGTTTTTT. Protein sequence: CASSRTGGNNEKLFF.

The chain joins TRBV7-9 to TRBJ2-5; possibly TRBD1 or TRBD2 for D (6 bases each). The CDR3 is 15 amino acids. V was pared by 1 base and J by 5 bases, with 14 bases between. Germline V CDR1 and CDR2: SEHNR, FQNEAQ (reference sequence). The CDR3 protein is CASSLGSGEVETQYF. The CDR3, as DNA: TGTGCCAGCAGCTTAGGATCAGGGGAGGTGGAGACCCAGTACTTC.